These 4 T cell receptor beta chains were sequenced from one sample in a study of blood T cell repertoires in COVID-19. Clones were sequenced by immunoSEQ multiplex PCR, and TCRdb holds only the in-frame ones, with some missing. The sample lists 150,000 to 200,000 clones; about 90% were seen once. Sequencing was done on a sample of PBMCs or T cells enriched from blood (not recorded which). The receptors shown here come from a woman between 18 and 29 years old who had recovered from COVID-19.

This rearrangement joins TRBV28 to TRBJ2-4, with 9 bases that match TRBD1. V dropped 1 base and J dropped 1; count of bases not matched to a gene: 5. The CDR3 runs 17 residues. Per germline, CDR1 MDHEN and CDR2 SYDVKM. The CDR3 loop reads CASSLLSGQGAKNIQYF. CDR3 in DNA: TGTGCCAGCAGTTTATTGTCGGGACAGGGCGCCAAAAACATTCAGTACTTC.

V gene TRBV13 combines with J gene TRBJ2-7, with 12 bases identical to TRBD1. J gave up 2 bases and V 5 bases, and 4 bases lay outside the gene matches. The V gene's germline CDR1 is PRHDT and CDR2 FYEKMQ (reference sequence). The length of the CDR3 is 15 residues. CDR3 DNA: TGTGCCAGCAGCATCGGGGACAGGGGGCCCTACGAGCAGTACTTC. As protein: CASSIGDRGPYEQYF.

The gene calls are TRBV5-1 and TRBJ1-4; 9 nucleotides agree with TRBD1. The germline CDR1 and CDR2 sequences are SGHRS and YFSETQ. The CDR3 loop spans 15 amino acids. The trim removed 6 bases at V and 7 bases at J, leaving 10 bases unmatched. The CDR3 region is CASTTGGQGGEKLFF. Here the CDR3 DNA reads TGCGCCAGCACCACCGGGGGACAGGGAGGTGAAAAACTGTTTTTT.

The rearrangement links TRBV5-1 to TRBJ1-1, with no clear D. V dropped 2 bases and J dropped 4 bases, with 9 bases sitting between them. The CDR3 covers 13 residues. CDR1 SGHRS and CDR2 YFSETQ come from the germline V gene. CDR3 nucleotides: TGCGCCAGCAGCTTATCGGGAGGCACTGAAGCTTTCTTT. It translates to CASSLSGGTEAFF.